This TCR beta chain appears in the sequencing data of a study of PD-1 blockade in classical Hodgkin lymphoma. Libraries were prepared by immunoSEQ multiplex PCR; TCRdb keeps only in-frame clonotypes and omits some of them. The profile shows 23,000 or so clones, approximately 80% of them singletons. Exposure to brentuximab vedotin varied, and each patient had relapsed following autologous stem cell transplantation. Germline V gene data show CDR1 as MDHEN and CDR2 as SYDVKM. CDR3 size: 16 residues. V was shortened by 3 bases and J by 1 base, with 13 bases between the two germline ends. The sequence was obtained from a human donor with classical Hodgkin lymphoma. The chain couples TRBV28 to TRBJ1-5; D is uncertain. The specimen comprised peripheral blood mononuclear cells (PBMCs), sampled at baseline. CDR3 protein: CASSFLSEVSNQPQHF. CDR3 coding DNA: TGTGCCAGCAGTTTTCTCTCGGAGGTAAGCAATCAGCCCCAGCATTTT.